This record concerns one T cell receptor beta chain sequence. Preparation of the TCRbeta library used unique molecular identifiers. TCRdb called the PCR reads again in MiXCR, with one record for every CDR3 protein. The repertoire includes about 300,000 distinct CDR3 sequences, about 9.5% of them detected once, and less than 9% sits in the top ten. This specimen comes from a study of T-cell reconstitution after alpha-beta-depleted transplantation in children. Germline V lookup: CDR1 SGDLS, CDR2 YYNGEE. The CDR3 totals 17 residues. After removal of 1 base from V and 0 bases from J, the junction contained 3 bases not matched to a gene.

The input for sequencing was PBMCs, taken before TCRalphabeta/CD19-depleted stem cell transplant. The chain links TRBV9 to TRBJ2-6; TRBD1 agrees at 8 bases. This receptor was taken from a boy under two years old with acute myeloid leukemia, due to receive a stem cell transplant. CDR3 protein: CASSVSQGASGANVLTF. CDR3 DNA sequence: TGTGCCAGCAGCGTATCCCAGGGGGCCTCTGGGGCCAACGTCCTGACTTTC. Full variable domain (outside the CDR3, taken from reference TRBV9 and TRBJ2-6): DSGVTQTPKHLITATGQRVTLRCSPRSGDLSVYWYQQSLDQGLQFLIQYYNGEERAKGNILERFSAQQFPDLHSELNLSSLELGDSALYFCASSVSQGASGANVLTFGAGSRLTVL.